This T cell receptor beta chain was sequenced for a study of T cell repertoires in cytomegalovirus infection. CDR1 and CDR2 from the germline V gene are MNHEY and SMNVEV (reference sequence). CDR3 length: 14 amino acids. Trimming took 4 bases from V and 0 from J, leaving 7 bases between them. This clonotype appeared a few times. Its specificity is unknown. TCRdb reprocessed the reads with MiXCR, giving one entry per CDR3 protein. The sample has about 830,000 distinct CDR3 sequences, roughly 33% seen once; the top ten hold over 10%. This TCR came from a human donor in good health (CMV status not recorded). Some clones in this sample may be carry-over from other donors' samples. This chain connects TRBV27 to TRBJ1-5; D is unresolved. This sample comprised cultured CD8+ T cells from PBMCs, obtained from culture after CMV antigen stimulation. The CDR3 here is CASSSWDSNQPQHF. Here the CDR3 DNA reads TGTGCCAGCAGTTCGTGGGATAGCAATCAGCCCCAGCATTTT.